This TCR beta chain originates from a study of technical replicates of blood from a few donors. Losses at the gene ends were 5 bases for V and 2 bases for J; bases not matched to a gene: 2. The CDR3 spans 13 residues. The V gene's germline CDR1 is SGHNT and CDR2 YYREEE (reference sequence). Method: immunoSEQ multiplex PCR; TCRdb's copy keeps in-frame clones and lacks some. The table includes about 71,000 clones, 70% to 90% detected once. The specimen was PBMCs. This sequence originates from a human donor in good health. Some clones in this sample may be carry-over from other donors' samples. The chain joins TRBV5-4 to TRBJ2-5; 8 positions match TRBD2. CDR3 nucleotides: TGTGCCAGCAGACGGGGGGGGCAAGAGACCCAGTACTTC. Translated, it gives CASRRGGQETQYF.